The clone carrying this TCR beta chain was seen only a few times. No antigen is known for it. This specimen belongs to a study of T cell responses to AZD1222 COVID-19 vaccine. For the study at large: Analysis merged second doses at about 4 or about 12 weeks.

The study, taken as a whole, reports: CD4 TCRs associated with vaccination spanned spike, dominating at 160-218 and 743-854. Seropositive AZD1222 recipients at baseline numbered only five or six.

TCRdb's table, derived via immunoSEQ multiplex PCR, lists solely in-frame clones and lacks some. The repertoire consists of about 180,000 clones, with 90% to 95% occurring once and the leading ten covering 1.5% to 2%. The germline V and J ends were trimmed by 7 bases and 7 bases, with 20 bases remaining between them. The CDR3 is 14 residues long. In germline, CDR1 is MDHEN, CDR2 SYDVKM. V usage is TRBV28 and J usage is TRBJ2-7; D is perhaps TRBD2 (5 bases). Sample: peripheral blood, taken on day 0 of AZD1222 vaccination. This clonotype was obtained from an adult in good health. This CDR3 reads CASNPPGLNKEQYF. CDR3 bases: TGTGCCAGCAACCCCCCTGGACTCAATAAGGAGCAGTACTTC.